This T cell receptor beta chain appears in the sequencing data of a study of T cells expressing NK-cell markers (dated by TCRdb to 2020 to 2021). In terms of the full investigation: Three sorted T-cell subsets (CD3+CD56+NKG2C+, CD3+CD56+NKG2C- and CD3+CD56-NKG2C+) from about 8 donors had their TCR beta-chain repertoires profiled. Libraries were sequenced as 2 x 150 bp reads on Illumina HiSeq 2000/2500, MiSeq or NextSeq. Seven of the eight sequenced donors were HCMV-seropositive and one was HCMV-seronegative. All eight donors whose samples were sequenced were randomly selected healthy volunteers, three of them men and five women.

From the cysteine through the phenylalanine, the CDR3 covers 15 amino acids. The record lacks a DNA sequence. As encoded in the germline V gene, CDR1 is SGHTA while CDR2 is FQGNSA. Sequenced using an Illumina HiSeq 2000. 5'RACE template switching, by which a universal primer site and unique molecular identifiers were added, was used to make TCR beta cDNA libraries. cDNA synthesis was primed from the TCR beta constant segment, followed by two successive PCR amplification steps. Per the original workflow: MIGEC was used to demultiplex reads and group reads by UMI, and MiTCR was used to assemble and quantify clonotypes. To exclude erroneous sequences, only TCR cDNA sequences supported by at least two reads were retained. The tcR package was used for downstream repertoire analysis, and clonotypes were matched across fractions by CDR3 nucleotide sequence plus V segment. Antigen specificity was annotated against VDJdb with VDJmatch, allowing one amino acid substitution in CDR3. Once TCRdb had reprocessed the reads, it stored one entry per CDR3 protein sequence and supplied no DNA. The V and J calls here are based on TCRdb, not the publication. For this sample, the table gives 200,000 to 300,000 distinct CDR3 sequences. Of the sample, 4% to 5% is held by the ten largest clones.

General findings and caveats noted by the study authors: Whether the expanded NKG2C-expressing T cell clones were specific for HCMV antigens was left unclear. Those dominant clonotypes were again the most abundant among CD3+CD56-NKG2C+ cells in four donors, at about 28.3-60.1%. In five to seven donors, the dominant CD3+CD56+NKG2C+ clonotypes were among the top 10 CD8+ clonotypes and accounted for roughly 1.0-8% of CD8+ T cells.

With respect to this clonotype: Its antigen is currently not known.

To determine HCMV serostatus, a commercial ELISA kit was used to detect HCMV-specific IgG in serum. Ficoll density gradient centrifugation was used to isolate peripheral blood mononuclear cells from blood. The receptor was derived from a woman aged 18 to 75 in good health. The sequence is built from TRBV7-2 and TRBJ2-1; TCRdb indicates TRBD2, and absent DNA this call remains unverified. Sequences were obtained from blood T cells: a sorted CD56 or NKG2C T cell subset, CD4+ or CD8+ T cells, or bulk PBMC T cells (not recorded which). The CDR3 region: CASRRTSGSFNEQFF.